Presented here are 17 T cell receptor beta chains from one specimen sequenced in a study of shared clonotypes between healthy human individuals (TCRdb year 2020). The library was produced with the immunoSEQ multiplex PCR assay. In its TCRdb copy, this immuneACCESS table keeps in-frame sequences only and misses some clones. Where compared with another copy, unresolved V genes explain less than half of these, and the others have no known cause. This sample has about 800,000 clones in its table, and around 96% of those were observed once. Less than 0.25% of the sample is taken by the ten largest. For the CD8 naive samples, CD45RO-negative cells were positively selected for CCR7, yielding a CD45RA+CCR7+ population from which TemRA cells were excluded. The specimen was naive CD8+ T cells sorted from blood. According to the study, the label for this sample's cell subset or site signals: CD45RA+CCR7+. These receptors were obtained from a man aged 30 to 39 in good health.

The CDR3 sequence is CASSETGRHYEQYF. CDR3 bases: TGTGCCAGCAGCGAAACCGGGAGACACTACGAGCAGTACTTC. This chain links TRBV9 with TRBJ2-7, with D tentatively TRBD2 (6 bases). This CDR3 has 14 amino acids. In germline, CDR1 is SGDLS, CDR2 YYNGEE. V lost 3 bases and J lost 3, with 13 bases in between.

This rearrangement joins TRBV19 to TRBJ2-1; D unresolved. V dropped 6 bases and J dropped 0 bases, with 12 bases sitting between them. Germline V gives CDR1 LNHDA, CDR2 SQIVND (reference sequence). This CDR3 comprises 15 residues. The CDR3 region is CASSLRGFSYNEQFF. CDR3 sequence (DNA): TGTGCCAGTAGCTTACGCGGCTTCTCCTACAATGAGCAGTTCTTC.

This chain uses TRBV7-2 with TRBJ2-3; D is perhaps TRBD1 or TRBD2 (6 bases each). The germline V and J ends were trimmed by 5 bases and 1 base, with 19 bases remaining between them. The germline gives CDR1 SGHTA, CDR2 FQGNSA. This CDR3 contains 17 residues. CDR3 protein: CASSPSAGGVGTDTQYF. The CDR3 region has the DNA TGTGCCAGCAGCCCGTCCGCCGGGGGCGTGGGCACAGATACGCAGTATTTT.

The chain recombines TRBV9 with TRBJ2-7, with TRBD2 as a possible D gene (6 bases). CDR1 SGDLS and CDR2 YYNGEE come from the germline V gene. V lost 0 bases to trimming and J lost 2 bases, with 12 bases between them. The CDR3 is 15 residues long. The chain's CDR3 is CASSVGQRTTYEQYF. CDR3 DNA: TGTGCCAGCAGCGTAGGCCAGCGGACTACCTACGAGCAGTACTTC.

The chain couples TRBV7-8 to TRBJ1-1; 7 bases agree with TRBD1. Germline lookup yields CDR1 SGHVS and CDR2 FQNEAQ. This CDR3 has 15 amino acids. V gave up 5 bases and J gave up 7 bases; unmatched junction bases: 13. DNA for the CDR3: TGTGCCAGCAGCCAGGGGGACAGAAGTTTAGATGAAGCTTTCTTT. This codes for CASSQGDRSLDEAFF. Based on the CDR3 plus reference TRBV7-8 and TRBJ1-1, the full variable domain is GAGVSQSPRYKVAKRGQDVALRCDPISGHVSLFWYQQALGQGPEFLTYFQNEAQLDKSGLPSDRFFAERPEGSVSTLKIQRTQQEDSAVYLCASSQGDRSLDEAFFGQGTRLTVV.

This chain joins TRBV7-8 and TRBJ2-1; a possible D gene is TRBD2 (5 bases). The ends were cut back, 7 bases at V and 9 bases at J, with 10 bases in the middle. The CDR3 loop spans 11 amino acids. Germline-derived CDR1 and CDR2 are SGHVS and FQNEAQ. The CDR3 nucleotides are TGTGCCAGCATTAGCGCGGGTGAGCAGTTCTTC. Encoded protein: CASISAGEQFF.

The V gene is TRBV7-9, the J gene TRBJ2-7; tentatively, D is TRBD1 or TRBD2 (5 bases each). The CDR3 covers 14 residues. Trimming pared 2 bases from V and 6 bases from J, leaving 14 bases between. From germline, CDR1 is SEHNR and CDR2 FQNEAQ (reference sequence). The CDR3 DNA follows: TGTGCCAGCAGCTTATGGCAGGGAGTAGCCGAGCAGTACTTC. Translation gives CASSLWQGVAEQYF.

This CDR3 is CASSSRDRVERDTQYF. The CDR3 region has the DNA TGTGCCAGCAGCTCTAGGGACAGGGTAGAGCGAGATACGCAGTATTTT. The genes are TRBV7-9 and TRBJ2-3; 9 bases agree with TRBD1. Germline assignment: CDR1 SEHNR and CDR2 FQNEAQ (reference sequence). The CDR3 loop spans 16 amino acids. The V gene end was trimmed by 4 bases and the J gene end by 5 bases; junction bases not matched to a gene: 10.

For this clone: One end of the junction fails to match germline, which may point to a read error. This sample also contains other DNA sequences that code for the same CDR3. J is TRBJ2-5 and V is TRBV7-9, with D tentatively TRBD1 (6 bases). Germline values: CDR1 SEHNR, CDR2 FQNEAQ (reference sequence). The CDR3 contains 11 residues. CDR3 nucleotide sequence: TGTGCCAGCAGTTTAGGGGGGACCCAGTACTTC. Amino acids: CASSLGGTQYF.

V usage is TRBV19 and J usage is TRBJ2-2; D may be TRBD1 (5 bases). In germline, CDR1 is LNHDA, CDR2 SQIVND (reference sequence). The CDR3 covers 16 residues. The V end was cut by 5 bases, the J end by 7 bases, with 20 bases between. The CDR3 protein is CASSSSLTGIGGELFF. For the CDR3, the DNA is TGTGCCAGTAGTTCAAGCCTTACAGGAATAGGCGGGGAGCTGTTTTTT.

This chain connects TRBV27 to TRBJ2-1, with D perhaps assigned TRBD1 or TRBD2 (5 bases each). The germline V gene has CDR1 MNHEY and CDR2 SMNVEV (reference sequence). The CDR3 has 16 amino acids. Trimming shortened V by 7 bases and J by 4 bases, and 20 bases separated the two germline ends. CDR3 DNA sequence: TGTGCCAGCACAACCTCGGGACGCCTCTTTTACAATGAGCAGTTCTTC. Its translation: CASTTSGRLFYNEQFF.

In its sample, this clone was seen a few times. This chain links TRBV14 with TRBJ2-1; TRBD1 or TRBD2 may be the D gene (5 bases each). Germline V gene lookup returns CDR1 SGHDN and CDR2 FVKESK. This CDR3 contains 14 residues. The V end lost 1 base, the J end lost 6 bases, and 10 bases lay between the germline ends. The CDR3 is CASSQALGGNEQFF. The CDR3 coding sequence is TGTGCCAGCAGCCAAGCCCTTGGGGGCAATGAGCAGTTCTTC.

V usage is TRBV9 and J usage is TRBJ1-2; 7 nucleotides agree with TRBD1. The V segment lost 1 base and the J segment 5 bases; nucleotides outside the gene matches: 8. CDR3 length equals 15 residues. Per germline, CDR1 SGDLS and CDR2 YYNGEE. The CDR3 DNA follows: TGTGCCAGCAGCGTAAGACCGGGACAGCAGTATGGCTACACCTTC. Translating gives CASSVRPGQQYGYTF.

This clone was seen a single time. The V gene is TRBV7-8, the J gene TRBJ2-1; 8 positions agree with TRBD2. Germline V gene lookup returns CDR1 SGHVS and CDR2 FQNEAQ. The CDR3 contains 18 residues. V shed 1 base and J 4 bases; nucleotides not matched to a gene: 12. In DNA, the CDR3 is TGTGCCAGCAGCTTAGTAGTGGTCAGGCGACTAGCGTACAATGAGCAGTTCTTC. Its translation: CASSLVVVRRLAYNEQFF.

This clone showed up just once. The chain combines TRBV29-1 with TRBJ2-3; a weak D match, TRBD2 (6 bases). Trimming left V 5 bases short and J 4 bases short, with 13 bases between. The germline V gene encodes CDR1 SQVTM and CDR2 ANQGSEA. CDR3 length: 13 residues. CDR3 coding DNA: TGCAGCGTTCCGGAAGGAGGGTCAGATACGCAGTATTTT. It specifies CSVPEGGSDTQYF.

This clone came up once. The chain uses TRBV27 and TRBJ2-7; D remains ambiguous. The CDR3 runs to 12 residues. Germline V gives CDR1 MNHEY, CDR2 SMNVEV (reference sequence). V was cut by 7 bases and J by 6 bases, with 13 bases left in between. The CDR3 nucleotides are TGTGCCAGCAAAGGAAAGGTGCTCGAGCAGTACTTC. The encoded protein is CASKGKVLEQYF.

J is TRBJ2-5 and V is TRBV11-2, with a weak D call TRBD1 (6 bases). The V and J ends lost 0 bases and 3 bases respectively, with 20 bases between them. Per germline, CDR1 SGHAT and CDR2 FQNNGV. The CDR3 has 18 amino acids. CDR3: CASSLDWDATGWEETQYF. The CDR3 DNA sequence: TGTGCCAGCAGCTTAGATTGGGATGCCACAGGGTGGGAAGAGACCCAGTACTTC. Looking up the rest from reference TRBV11-2 and TRBJ2-5 gives the full variable domain: EAGVAQSPRYKIIEKRQSVAFWCNPISGHATLYWYQQILGQGPKLLIQFQNNGVVDDSQLPKDRFSAERLKGVDSTLKIQPAKLEDSAVYLCASSLDWDATGWEETQYFGPGTRLLVL.